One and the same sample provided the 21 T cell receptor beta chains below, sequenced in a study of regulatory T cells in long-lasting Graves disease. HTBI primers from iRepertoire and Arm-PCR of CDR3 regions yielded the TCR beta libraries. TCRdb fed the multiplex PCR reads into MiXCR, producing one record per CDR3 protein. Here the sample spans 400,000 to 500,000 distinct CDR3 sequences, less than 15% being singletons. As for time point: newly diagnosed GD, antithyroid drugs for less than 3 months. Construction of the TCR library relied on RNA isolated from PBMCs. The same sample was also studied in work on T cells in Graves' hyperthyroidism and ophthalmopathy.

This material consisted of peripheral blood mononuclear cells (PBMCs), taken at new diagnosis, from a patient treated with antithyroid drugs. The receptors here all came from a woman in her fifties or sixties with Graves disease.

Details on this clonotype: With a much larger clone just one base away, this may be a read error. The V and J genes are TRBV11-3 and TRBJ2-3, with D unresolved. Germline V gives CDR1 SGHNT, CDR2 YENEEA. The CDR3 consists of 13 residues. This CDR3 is CASSLADWDTEYF. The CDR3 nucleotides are TGTGCCAGCAGCTTGGCCGACTGGGATACGGAGTATTTT.

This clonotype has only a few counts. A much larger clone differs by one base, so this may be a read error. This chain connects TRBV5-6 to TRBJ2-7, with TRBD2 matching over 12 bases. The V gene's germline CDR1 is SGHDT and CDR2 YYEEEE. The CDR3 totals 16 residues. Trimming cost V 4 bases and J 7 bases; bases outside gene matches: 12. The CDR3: CASSIPRTSGIGEQYF. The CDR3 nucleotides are TGTGCCAGCAGCATCCCTCGGACTAGCGGGATTGGTGAGCAGTACTTC.

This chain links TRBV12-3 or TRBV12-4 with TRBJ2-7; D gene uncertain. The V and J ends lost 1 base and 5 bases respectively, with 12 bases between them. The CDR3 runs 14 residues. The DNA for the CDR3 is TGTGCCAGCAGTTTAGACCTCTCGCTAGACGAGCAGTACTTC. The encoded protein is CASSLDLSLDEQYF.

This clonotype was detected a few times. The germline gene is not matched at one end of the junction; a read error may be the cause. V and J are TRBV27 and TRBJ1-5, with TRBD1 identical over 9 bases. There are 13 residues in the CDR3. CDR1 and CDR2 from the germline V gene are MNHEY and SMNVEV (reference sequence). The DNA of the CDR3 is TGTGCTAGCAGTCACAGGGGGCACCAGCCCCAGCATTTT. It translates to CASSHRGHQPQHF.

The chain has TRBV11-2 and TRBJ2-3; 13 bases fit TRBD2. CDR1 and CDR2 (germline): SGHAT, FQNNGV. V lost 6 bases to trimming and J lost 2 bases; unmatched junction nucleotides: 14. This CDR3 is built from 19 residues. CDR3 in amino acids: CASRGVSWGLAGTTDTQYF. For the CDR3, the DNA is TGTGCCAGCAGGGGAGTTAGTTGGGGACTAGCGGGAACCACAGATACGCAGTATTTT.

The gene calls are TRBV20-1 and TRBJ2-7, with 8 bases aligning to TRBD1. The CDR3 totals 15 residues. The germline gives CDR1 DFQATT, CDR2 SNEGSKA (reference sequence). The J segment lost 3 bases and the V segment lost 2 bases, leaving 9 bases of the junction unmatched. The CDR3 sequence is CSARSLTGAYYEQYF. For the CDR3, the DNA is TGCAGTGCTAGATCCCTGACAGGGGCCTACTACGAGCAGTACTTC.

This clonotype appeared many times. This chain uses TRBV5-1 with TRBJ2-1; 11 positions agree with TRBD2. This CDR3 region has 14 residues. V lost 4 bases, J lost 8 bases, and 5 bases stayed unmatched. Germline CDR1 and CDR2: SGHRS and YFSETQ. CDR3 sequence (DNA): TGCGCCAGCAGCATCGGGACTAGCGGCGATGAGCAGTTCTTC. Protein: CASSIGTSGDEQFF.

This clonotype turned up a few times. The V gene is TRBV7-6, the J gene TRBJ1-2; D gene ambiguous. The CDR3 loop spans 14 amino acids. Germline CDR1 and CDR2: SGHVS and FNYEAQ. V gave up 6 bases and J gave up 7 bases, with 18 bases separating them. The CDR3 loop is CASSQVEDGSGYTF. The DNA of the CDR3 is TGTGCCAGCAGTCAAGTTGAGGATGGCTCTGGCTACACCTTC.

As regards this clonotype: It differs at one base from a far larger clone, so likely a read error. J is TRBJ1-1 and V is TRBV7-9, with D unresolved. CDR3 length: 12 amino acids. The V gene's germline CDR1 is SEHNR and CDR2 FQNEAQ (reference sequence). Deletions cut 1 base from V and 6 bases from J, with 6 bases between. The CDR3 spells CASSLGNAEAFF. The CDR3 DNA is TGTGCCAGCAGCTTAGGAAACGCTGAAGCTTTCTTT.

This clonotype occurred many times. CDR3 region: CASRGGAYEQYF. CDR3 bases: TGTGCCAGCAGGGGCGGAGCCTACGAGCAGTACTTC. J is TRBJ2-7 and V is TRBV12-3 or TRBV12-4; D call uncertain. CDR3 length: 12 amino acids. Deletions cut 6 bases from V and 2 bases from J, with 8 bases between.

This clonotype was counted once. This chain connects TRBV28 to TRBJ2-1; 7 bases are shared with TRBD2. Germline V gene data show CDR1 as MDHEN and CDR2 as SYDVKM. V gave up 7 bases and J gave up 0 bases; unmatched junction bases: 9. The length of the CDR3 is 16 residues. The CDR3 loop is CASTRTGGSSYNEQFF. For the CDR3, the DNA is TGTGCCAGCACCCGGACTGGCGGGAGCTCCTACAATGAGCAGTTCTTC.

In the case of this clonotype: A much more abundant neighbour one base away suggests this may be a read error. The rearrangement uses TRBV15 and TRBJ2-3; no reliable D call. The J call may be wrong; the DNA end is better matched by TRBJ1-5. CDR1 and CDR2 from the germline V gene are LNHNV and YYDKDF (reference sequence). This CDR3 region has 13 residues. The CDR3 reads CATRLQSTDTQHF. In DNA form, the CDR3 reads TGTGCCACCAGGCTACAGAGCACAGATACGCAGCATTTT.

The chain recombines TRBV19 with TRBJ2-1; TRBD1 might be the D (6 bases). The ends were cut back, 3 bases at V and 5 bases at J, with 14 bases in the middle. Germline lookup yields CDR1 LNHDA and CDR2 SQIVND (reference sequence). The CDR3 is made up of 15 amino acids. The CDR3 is CASSIGQGFHNEQFF. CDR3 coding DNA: TGTGCCAGTAGTATTGGGCAGGGGTTCCACAATGAGCAGTTCTTC. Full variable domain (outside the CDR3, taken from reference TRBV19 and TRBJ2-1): DGGITQSPKYLFRKEGQNVTLSCEQNLNHDAMYWYRQDPGQGLRLIYYSQIVNDFQKGDIAEGYSVSREKKESFPLTVTSAQKNPTAFYLCASSIGQGFHNEQFFGPGTRLTVL.

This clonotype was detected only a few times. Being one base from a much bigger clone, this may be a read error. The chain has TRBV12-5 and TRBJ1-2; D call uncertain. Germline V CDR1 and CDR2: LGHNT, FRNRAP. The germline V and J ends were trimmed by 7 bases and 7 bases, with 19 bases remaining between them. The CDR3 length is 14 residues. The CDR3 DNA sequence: TGTGCTAGTGATTGCCCCCCTGCGGGGTTTGGCTACACCTTC. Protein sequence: CASDCPPAGFGYTF.

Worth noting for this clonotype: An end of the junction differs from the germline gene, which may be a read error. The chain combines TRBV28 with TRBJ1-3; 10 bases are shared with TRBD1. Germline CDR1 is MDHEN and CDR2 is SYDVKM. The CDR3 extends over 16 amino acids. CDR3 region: CASSSTGTGVGNAIYF. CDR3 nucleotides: TGTGCCAGCAGTTCAACCGGGACAGGGGTCGGAAACGCCATATATTTT. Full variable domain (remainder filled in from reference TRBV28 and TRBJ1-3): DVKVTQSSRYLVKRTGEKVFLECVQDMDHENMFWYRQDPGLGLRLIYFSYDVKMKEKGDIPEGYSVSREKKERFSLILESASTNQTSMYLCASSSTGTGVGNAIYFGEGSWLTVV.

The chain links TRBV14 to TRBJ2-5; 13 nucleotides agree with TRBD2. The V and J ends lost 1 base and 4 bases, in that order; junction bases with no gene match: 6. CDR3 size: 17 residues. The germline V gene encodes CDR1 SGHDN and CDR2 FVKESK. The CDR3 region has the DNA TGTGCCAGCAGCCAAGGACTAGCGGGAGGCAGTAGAGAGACCCAGTACTTC. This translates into CASSQGLAGGSRETQYF.

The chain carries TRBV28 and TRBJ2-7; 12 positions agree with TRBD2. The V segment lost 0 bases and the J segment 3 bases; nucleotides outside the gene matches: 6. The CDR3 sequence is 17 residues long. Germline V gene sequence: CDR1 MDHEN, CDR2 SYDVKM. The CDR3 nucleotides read TGTGCCAGCAGTTTATGGGGGTCGGGACTAGCGGGCTACGAGCAGTACTTC. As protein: CASSLWGSGLAGYEQYF.

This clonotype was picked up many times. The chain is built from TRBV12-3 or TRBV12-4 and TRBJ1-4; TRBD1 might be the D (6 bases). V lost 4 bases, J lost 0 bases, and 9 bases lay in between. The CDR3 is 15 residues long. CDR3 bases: TGTGCCAGCAGTTACGGACAGACAACTAATGAAAAACTGTTTTTT. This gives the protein CASSYGQTTNEKLFF.

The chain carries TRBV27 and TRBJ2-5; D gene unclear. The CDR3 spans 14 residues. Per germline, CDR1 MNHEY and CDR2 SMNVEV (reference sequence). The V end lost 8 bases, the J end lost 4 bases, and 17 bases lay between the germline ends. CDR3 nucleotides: TGTGCCAGCCGCGGTCTGAGCTTTGGAGAGACCCAGTACTTC. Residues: CASRGLSFGETQYF.

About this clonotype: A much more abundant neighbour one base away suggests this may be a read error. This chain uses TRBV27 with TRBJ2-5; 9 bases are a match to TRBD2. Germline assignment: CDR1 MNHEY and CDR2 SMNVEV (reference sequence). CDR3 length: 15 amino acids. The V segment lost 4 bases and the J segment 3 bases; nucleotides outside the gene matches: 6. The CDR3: CASSSPRGGKETQYF. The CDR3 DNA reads TGTGCCAGCAGTTCCCCGCGGGGGGGCAAAGAGACCCAGTACTTC.

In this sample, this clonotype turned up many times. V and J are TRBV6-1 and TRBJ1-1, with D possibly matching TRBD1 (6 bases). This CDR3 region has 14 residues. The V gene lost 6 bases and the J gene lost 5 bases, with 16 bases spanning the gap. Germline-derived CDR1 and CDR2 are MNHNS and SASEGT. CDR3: CASSPTQQGTEAFF. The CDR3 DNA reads TGTGCCAGCAGCCCTACCCAACAGGGAACTGAAGCTTTCTTT.